One and the same sample provided the 14 T cell receptor beta chains below, sequenced in a study of T cell repertoires in cytomegalovirus infection. Via MiXCR, TCRdb re-called the reads, giving one row per CDR3 protein. The table lists 230,000 or so distinct CDR3 sequences, approximately 15% of them singletons. Sample: CD8+ T cells from PBMCs. The source of these receptors is a human donor in good health (CMV status not recorded). Some clones in this sample may be carry-over from other donors' samples.

This clonotype was counted ten times or more. The gene calls are TRBV7-3 and TRBJ2-1; 11 positions agree with TRBD2. The trim removed 5 bases at V and 7 bases at J, leaving 7 bases unmatched. The CDR3 runs to 15 residues. The germline CDR1 and CDR2 sequences are SGHTA and FQGTGA. CDR3 residues: CASSPLAGGPNEQFF. DNA of the CDR3: TGTGCCAGCAGCCCATTAGCGGGGGGGCCAAATGAGCAGTTCTTC.

The rearrangement links TRBV29-1 to TRBJ1-1, with D perhaps TRBD1 (5 bases). Germline lookup yields CDR1 SQVTM and CDR2 ANQGSEA. The germline V and J ends were trimmed by 7 bases and 7 bases, with 10 bases remaining between them. This CDR3 contains 10 residues. CDR3 loop: CSAEGREAFF. The DNA of the CDR3 is TGCAGCGCCGAGGGGCGTGAAGCTTTCTTT.

As to this clonotype: A single base separates this from a much larger clone, so it may be a read error. The CDR3 does not end in the conserved phenylalanine or tryptophan, so this is likely a read error. J is TRBJ2-7 and V is TRBV7-8, with D hard to call. V lost 2 bases, J lost 5 bases, and 10 bases lay in between. The CDR3 covers 13 residues. The germline CDR1 and CDR2 sequences are SGHVS and FQNEAQ. CDR3 in amino acids: CASSLPSSHEQYS. The CDR3 bases are TGTGCCAGCAGCTTACCTAGTTCCCACGAGCAGTACTCC.

This clonotype was detected ten times or more. V usage is TRBV7-8 and J usage is TRBJ2-3; TRBD2 matches 12 bases. CDR1 and CDR2 from the germline V gene are SGHVS and FQNEAQ. V lost 5 bases, J lost 5 bases, and 11 bases stayed unmatched. CDR3 length equals 17 residues. CDR3 sequence reads: CASSPTGLAGFGDTQYF. Here the CDR3 DNA reads TGTGCCAGCAGCCCAACGGGACTAGCGGGTTTTGGAGATACGCAGTATTTT.

Ten or more counts support this clonotype. This sequence joins TRBV7-6 and TRBJ2-3, with D unresolved. This CDR3 region has 16 residues. V dropped 5 bases and J dropped 1 base, with 16 bases sitting between them. The germline V gene encodes CDR1 SGHVS and CDR2 FNYEAQ. CDR3 nucleotides: TGTGCCAGCAGCACGGGTCCCGAGGATGGCACAGATACGCAGTATTTT. It codes for CASSTGPEDGTDTQYF.

This clonotype was found many times. The chain uses TRBV6-6 and TRBJ2-7; TRBD1 matches at 8 bases. V dropped 5 bases and J dropped 5; count of bases not matched to a gene: 11. CDR1 MNHNY and CDR2 SVGAGI come from the germline V gene (reference sequence). This CDR3 is 15 amino acids long. The CDR3: CASSAHPGGHDEQYF. The CDR3 DNA sequence: TGTGCCAGCAGTGCCCACCCAGGGGGCCACGACGAGCAGTACTTC.

This clonotype appeared many times. The chain joins TRBV28 to TRBJ1-5; D call uncertain. There are 11 residues in the CDR3. Trimming stripped 6 bases from V and 7 bases from J, with 7 bases between. Looked up from germline, CDR1 is MDHEN and CDR2 is SYDVKM. CDR3 sequence reads: CASRGIQPQHF. The CDR3 coding sequence is TGTGCCAGCAGGGGAATACAGCCCCAGCATTTT.

A note on this clonotype: A much larger clone lies a single base off, so this may be a read error. This chain links TRBV6-8 with TRBJ2-7; 9 positions match TRBD1. The CDR3 sequence is 14 residues long. The V gene's germline CDR1 is MNHGY and CDR2 SAAAGT. V was pared by 6 bases and J by 5 bases, with 8 bases of the junction left unmatched. Here the CDR3 reads CASRSGTGSHEQYF. In DNA form, the CDR3 reads TGTGCCAGCAGATCCGGGACAGGGTCCCACGAGCAGTACTTC.

This clonotype was observed a few times. The J gene is TRBJ2-7, the V gene TRBV24-1, with D possibly TRBD1 on 8 matching bases. V was clipped by 1 base and J by 2 bases, with 11 bases between them. This CDR3 comprises 15 residues. The germline V gene encodes CDR1 KGHDR and CDR2 SFDVKD. CDR3: CATSDFTGGAYEQYF. As DNA, the CDR3 is TGTGCCACCAGTGATTTTACAGGGGGGGCCTACGAGCAGTACTTC.

The chain has TRBV29-1 and TRBJ2-3, with TRBD2 as a possible D gene (5 bases). V lost 6 bases and J lost 7, with 14 bases in between. From germline, CDR1 is SQVTM and CDR2 ANQGSEA. The CDR3 sequence is 12 residues long. The CDR3, as DNA: TGCAGCGTGCCCCAGGCGGGTTATACGCAGTATTTT. The encoded protein is CSVPQAGYTQYF.

The chain carries TRBV5-1 and TRBJ1-1; 7 nucleotides line up with TRBD1. V lost 3 bases and J lost 4; bases outside the gene matches: 6. The CDR3 consists of 14 residues. Germline-derived CDR1 and CDR2 are SGHRS and YFSETQ. In DNA, the CDR3 is TGCGCCAGCAGCTGGCGACAGGGCGGCACTGAAGCTTTCTTT. Its protein is CASSWRQGGTEAFF.

This clonotype was detected many times. The genes are TRBV7-2 and TRBJ2-2; TRBD2 agrees at 10 bases. CDR3 length: 17 residues. The trim removed 5 bases at V and 2 bases at J, leaving 8 bases unmatched. The germline gives CDR1 SGHTA, CDR2 FQGNSA. Here the CDR3 DNA reads TGTGCCAGCAGCCCAAGAGCGGGGGGGCCAAACACCGGGGAGCTGTTTTTT. This encodes CASSPRAGGPNTGELFF.

This clonotype has a handful of counts. This chain joins TRBV29-1 and TRBJ2-2, with TRBD1 matching 12 bases. Trimming at V came to 4 bases and at J to 4 bases, leaving 7 bases not matched to a gene. This CDR3 region has 16 residues. Germline CDR1 and CDR2: SQVTM and ANQGSEA. CDR3 region: CSVVPGQGASTGELFF. The DNA for the CDR3 is TGCAGCGTTGTACCGGGACAGGGGGCAAGCACCGGGGAGCTGTTTTTT.

This clonotype was counted only a few times. The chain carries TRBV27 and TRBJ1-4, with D unclear. Germline values: CDR1 MNHEY, CDR2 SMNVEV (reference sequence). The CDR3 covers 13 residues. Trimming cost V 3 bases and J 6 bases, with 8 bases left between them. The CDR3 is CASSFSIYEKLFF. DNA for the CDR3: TGTGCCAGCAGTTTTTCCATTTATGAAAAACTGTTTTTT.